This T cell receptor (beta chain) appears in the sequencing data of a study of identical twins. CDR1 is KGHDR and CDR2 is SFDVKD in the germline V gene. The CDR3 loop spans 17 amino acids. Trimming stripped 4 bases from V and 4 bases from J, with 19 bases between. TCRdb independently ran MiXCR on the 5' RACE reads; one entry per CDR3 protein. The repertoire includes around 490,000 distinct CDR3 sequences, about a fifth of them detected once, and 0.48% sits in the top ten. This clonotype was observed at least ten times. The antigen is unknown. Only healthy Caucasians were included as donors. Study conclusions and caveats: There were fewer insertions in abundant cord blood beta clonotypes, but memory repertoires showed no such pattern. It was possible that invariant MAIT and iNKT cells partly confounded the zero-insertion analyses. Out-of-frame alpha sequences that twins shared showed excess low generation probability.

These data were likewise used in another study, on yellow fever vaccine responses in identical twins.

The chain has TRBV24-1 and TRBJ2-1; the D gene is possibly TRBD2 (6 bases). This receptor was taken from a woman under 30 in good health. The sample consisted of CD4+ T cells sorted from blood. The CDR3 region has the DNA TGTGCCACCAGTGACAGCTCTTGGAGGGGTCTTTACAATGAGCAGTTCTTC. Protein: CATSDSSWRGLYNEQFF.